This passage covers 8 T cell receptor beta chains from one sample sequenced in a study of cytomegalovirus exposure and HLA in healthy donors. The primer mix had 60 Vbeta and 13 Jbeta primers. Sequenced by immunoSEQ multiplex PCR; TCRdb stores in-frame clones only, minus some. The data hold fewer than 200,000 clones, with nearly 80% observed a single time. The specimen was PBMCs. These receptors were taken from a female donor in good health and CMV-seronegative.

About this clone itself: An end of the junction differs from the germline gene, which may be a read error. The J gene is TRBJ2-2, the V gene TRBV7-7; 9 positions match TRBD1. The length of the CDR3 is 16 residues. The germline gives CDR1 SSHAT, CDR2 FNYEAQ (reference sequence). CDR3 amino acids: CASSSGGQGRIGELFF. The CDR3 DNA follows: TGTGCTAGCAGCTCGGGGGGACAGGGCCGCATCGGGGAGCTGTTTTTT.

The J gene is TRBJ2-1, the V gene TRBV11-3, with D perhaps matching TRBD2 (6 bases). Germline assignment: CDR1 SGHNT and CDR2 YENEEA. Trimming removed 5 bases at V and 6 bases at J, with 17 bases between. The CDR3 is 15 amino acids. The CDR3 reads CASSPGGDRGNEQFF. The CDR3 DNA reads as TGTGCCAGCAGCCCAGGAGGGGATAGGGGCAATGAGCAGTTCTTC.

V and J are TRBV18 and TRBJ2-1; 12 nucleotides align to TRBD2. Germline V gene sequence: CDR1 KGHSH, CDR2 LQKENI. The V gene end was trimmed by 4 bases and the J gene end by 0 bases; junction bases not matched to a gene: 4. The length of the CDR3 is 17 residues. In nucleotides, the CDR3 is TGTGCCAGCTCACGAGGGACTAGCGGGTACTCCTACAATGAGCAGTTCTTC. Protein product: CASSRGTSGYSYNEQFF.

The gene calls are TRBV7-9 and TRBJ1-1, with TRBD1 as a possible D gene (6 bases). V shed 5 bases and J shed 1 base, with 11 bases lying between them. The CDR3 spans 14 residues. The germline CDR1 and CDR2 sequences are SEHNR and FQNEAQ (reference sequence). The CDR3 protein is CASSRTAQNTEAFF. The DNA for the CDR3 is TGTGCCAGCAGCCGGACAGCTCAGAACACTGAAGCTTTCTTT.

The chain joins TRBV14 to TRBJ2-1; 8 positions match TRBD2. J gave up 10 bases and V 0 bases, and 2 bases lay outside the gene matches. The CDR3 sequence is 13 residues long. CDR1 and CDR2 (germline): SGHDN, FVKESK. The CDR3 coding sequence is TGTGCCAGCAGCCAAGAACTAGCGGACGAGCAGTTCTTC. It is translated as CASSQELADEQFF.

The genes are TRBV18 and TRBJ2-7, with 12 positions matching TRBD2. From germline, CDR1 is KGHSH and CDR2 LQKENI. The CDR3 consists of 16 residues. V trimming: 2 bases; J trimming: 6 bases; junction bases outside the gene matches: 8. In DNA, the CDR3 is TGTGCCAGCTCACCATCAGGACTAGCGGGGCCCCCCGAGCAGTACTTC. It encodes CASSPSGLAGPPEQYF.

CDR3 loop: CASSLAGAVHGELFF. The CDR3, as DNA: TGTGCCAGCAGCTTAGCGGGAGCAGTTCACGGGGAGCTGTTTTTT. The V gene is TRBV2, the J gene TRBJ2-2; 9 bases are shared with TRBD2. The CDR3 runs 15 residues. Losses at the gene ends were 6 bases for V and 7 bases for J; bases not matched to a gene: 9. The germline CDR1 and CDR2 sequences are SNHLY and FYNNEI.

This clone was seen just once. The V and J genes are TRBV18 and TRBJ2-3, with D perhaps matching TRBD2 (5 bases). The germline V gene has CDR1 KGHSH and CDR2 LQKENI. The CDR3 has 17 amino acids. V was clipped by 1 base and J by 2 bases, with 16 bases between them. For the CDR3, the DNA is TGTGCCAGCTCACCACTTCAGGTGCGGGCTAACACAGATACGCAGTATTTT. It codes for CASSPLQVRANTDTQYF.